This TCR beta chain was captured by sequencing in a study of OX40 agonist ivuxolimab in advanced cancers. Looking at the study overall: Ivuxolimab, an agonist antibody against OX40 (CD134), was given to patients. More than 35% of patients had received prior checkpoint inhibitor therapy.

Of note for this clone: Its matching antigen is unknown.

Trimming took 3 bases from V and 4 from J; bases not matched to a gene: 0. Germline-derived CDR1 and CDR2 are LGHNA and YSLEER. There are 14 residues in the CDR3. Study-wide points: Among some nonresponders, normalized T-cell clonal expansion was also low. Averaged across samples, CD8+ T cells carried more expanded clones than CD4+ did.

Only in-frame clones appear in the TCRdb table, and some are missing; sequencing was by immunoSEQ multiplex PCR. Here the sample spans around 77,000 clones, roughly 85% being singletons. Source: CD4+ or CD8+ T cells sorted from blood, taken in a trial of the OX40 agonist ivuxolimab. The genes are TRBV4-3 and TRBJ1-5, with 10 bases lining up with TRBD1. The sequence was obtained from an adult with an advanced solid tumor such as melanoma, head and neck, liver or kidney cancer. In DNA, the CDR3 is TGCGCCAGCAGCCAGGGACAGGGGAATCAGCCCCAGCATTTT. It translates to CASSQGQGNQPQHF.